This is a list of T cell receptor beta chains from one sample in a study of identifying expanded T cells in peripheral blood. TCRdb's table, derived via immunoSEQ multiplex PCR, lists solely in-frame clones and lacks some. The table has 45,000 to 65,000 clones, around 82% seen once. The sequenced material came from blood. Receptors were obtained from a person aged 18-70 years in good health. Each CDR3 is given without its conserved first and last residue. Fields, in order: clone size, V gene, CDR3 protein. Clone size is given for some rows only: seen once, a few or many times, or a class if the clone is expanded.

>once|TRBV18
ASSASGPMAKNIQY
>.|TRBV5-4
ASSLISAGYGDEQY
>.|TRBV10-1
ASSESLAGTQY
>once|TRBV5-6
ASSLAGRSSGNTIY
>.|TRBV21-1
ASSKRKGSSYEQY
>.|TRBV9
ASSLSTGELF
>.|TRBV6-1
ASRLAGVGEQY
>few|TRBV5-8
ASSLRLTGELF
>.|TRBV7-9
ASSPRTRYQETQY
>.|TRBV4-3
ASSQEAYYEQY
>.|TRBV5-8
ASSLQGAGGYT
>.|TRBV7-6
ASSLGGGVDEKLF
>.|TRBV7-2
ASGSSKLVTEAF
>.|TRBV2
ASSEGGREQF
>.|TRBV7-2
ASSWGPLETQY
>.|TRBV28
ASSLGGADPNNEQF
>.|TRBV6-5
ASVGWDLGETQY
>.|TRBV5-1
ASSFGPARAGELF
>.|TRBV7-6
ASSLAGEGYNEQF
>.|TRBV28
ASTSVFRAKNIQY
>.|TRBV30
AWSSGLNNEQF
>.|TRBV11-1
ASSHGVGGNTIY
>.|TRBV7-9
ASSLLQGGSTEAF